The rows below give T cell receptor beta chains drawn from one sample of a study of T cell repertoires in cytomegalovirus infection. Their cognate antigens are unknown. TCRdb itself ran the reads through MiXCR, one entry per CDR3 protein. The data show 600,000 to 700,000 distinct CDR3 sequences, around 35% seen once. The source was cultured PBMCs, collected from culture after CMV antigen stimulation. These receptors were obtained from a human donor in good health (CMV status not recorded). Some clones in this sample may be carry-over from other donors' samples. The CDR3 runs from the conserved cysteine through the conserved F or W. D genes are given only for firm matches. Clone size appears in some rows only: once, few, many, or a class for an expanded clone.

CDR3: CASSKDSSSYNEQFF
DNA: TGTGCCAGCAGCAAGGACTCCAGCTCCTACAATGAGCAGTTCTTC
size: NA
V: TRBV5-4
J: TRBJ2-1
D: NA

CDR3: CASKRGQASSYEQYF
DNA: TGTGCCAGCAAGCGGGGACAGGCTTCCTCCTACGAGCAGTACTTC
size: few
V: TRBV7-8
J: TRBJ2-7
D: NA

CDR3: CASTRVGQGRNTEAFF
DNA: TGTGCCAGCACCCGGGTAGGACAGGGCCGTAACACTGAAGCTTTCTTT
size: NA
V: TRBV6-1
J: TRBJ1-1
D: TRBD1

CDR3: CASSDWTAQETQYF
DNA: TGTGCCAGCAGTGATTGGACAGCCCAAGAGACCCAGTACTTC
size: NA
V: TRBV2
J: TRBJ2-5
D: NA

CDR3: CASSLYARDRGSQPQHF
DNA: TGTGCCAGCAGCTTATACGCTCGGGACAGGGGCAGTCAGCCCCAGCATTTT
size: NA
V: TRBV7-9
J: TRBJ1-5
D: TRBD1

CDR3: CASSGQGGHTEAFF
DNA: TGCGCCAGCAGCGGGCAGGGGGGCCACACTGAAGCTTTCTTT
size: NA
V: TRBV5-1
J: TRBJ1-1
D: TRBD1

CDR3: CASSQDALAGVAQYF
DNA: TGCGCCAGCAGCCAAGATGCACTAGCGGGGGTGGCCCAGTACTTC
size: NA
V: TRBV4-3
J: TRBJ2-5
D: TRBD2

CDR3: CSVGPGSLEGGELFF
DNA: TGCAGCGTTGGCCCGGGGAGCCTTGAGGGCGGGGAGCTGTTTTTT
size: NA
V: TRBV29-1
J: TRBJ2-2
D: NA

CDR3: CASSPLPGQGSLSYEQYF
DNA: TGTGCCAGCAGCCCGTTACCGGGACAGGGGAGTTTGTCCTACGAGCAGTACTTC
size: few
V: TRBV7-4
J: TRBJ2-7
D: TRBD1

CDR3: CASSLGPGGEQFF
DNA: TGTGCCAGCAGTTTGGGACCGGGCGGTGAGCAGTTCTTC
size: NA
V: TRBV12-3/TRBV12-4
J: TRBJ2-1
D: NA

CDR3: CASSYPEGQYF
DNA: TGTGCCAGCAGTTACCCCGAGGGGCAGTATTTT
size: NA
V: TRBV6-6
J: TRBJ2-3
D: NA

CDR3: CASSERGPTNPFYGYTF
DNA: TGTGCCAGCAGTGAACGGGGACCAACTAACCCTTTCTATGGCTACACCTTC
size: once
V: TRBV6-1
J: TRBJ1-2
D: NA

CDR3: CASTRGGSSGNTIYF
DNA: TGTGCCAGCACTCGGGGGGGTTCCTCTGGAAACACCATATATTTT
size: NA
V: TRBV6-5
J: TRBJ1-3
D: NA

CDR3: CASSSPGWLAGSREGDTQYF
DNA: TGTGCCAGCAGCTCCCCCGGGTGGCTAGCGGGATCTCGCGAGGGAGATACGCAGTATTTT
size: few
V: TRBV7-9
J: TRBJ2-3
D: TRBD2

CDR3: CASSFGEGDQYF
DNA: TGTGCCAGCAGCTTCGGGGAGGGGGACCAGTACTTC
size: NA
V: TRBV7-9
J: TRBJ2-5
D: NA

CDR3: CSVVAREPPYEQYF
DNA: TGCAGCGTTGTCGCCAGGGAACCGCCCTACGAGCAGTACTTC
size: few
V: TRBV29-1
J: TRBJ2-7
D: NA

CDR3: CASSNRDLEQFF
DNA: TGTGCCAGTAGTAACCGGGACTTAGAGCAGTTCTTC
size: NA
V: TRBV19
J: TRBJ2-1
D: NA

CDR3: CASRYRGGSYNEQFF
DNA: TGTGCCAGCCGGTACAGGGGTGGCTCCTACAATGAGCAGTTCTTC
size: NA
V: TRBV2
J: TRBJ2-1
D: TRBD1

CDR3: CATSRAGQGSYEQYF
DNA: TGTGCCACCAGCAGAGCTGGACAGGGATCCTACGAGCAGTACTTC
size: once
V: TRBV15
J: TRBJ2-7
D: TRBD1

CDR3: CASSERTRHQPQHF
DNA: TGTGCCAGCAGTGAACGGACGCGCCATCAGCCCCAGCATTTT
size: NA
V: TRBV2
J: TRBJ1-5
D: NA

CDR3: CASTITRETQYF
DNA: TGTGCCAGCACCATAACCAGGGAGACCCAGTACTTC
size: few
V: TRBV7-9
J: TRBJ2-5
D: NA

CDR3: CASSFSGKAGETQYF
DNA: TGTGCCAGCAGCTTTAGCGGGAAAGCGGGAGAGACCCAGTACTTC
size: many
V: TRBV7-2
J: TRBJ2-5
D: TRBD2

CDR3: CSASRQVRYEQYF
DNA: TGCAGTGCTAGTAGACAGGTCCGGTACGAGCAGTACTTC
size: NA
V: TRBV20-1
J: TRBJ2-7
D: NA

CDR3: CASRRGTGETGELFF
DNA: TGTGCCAGCAGACGCGGGACAGGGGAAACCGGGGAGCTGTTTTTT
size: NA
V: TRBV12-3/TRBV12-4
J: TRBJ2-2
D: TRBD1

CDR3: CASSSPGQGSFTQYF
DNA: TGTGCCAGCAGCTCCCCCGGGCAGGGATCATTTACGCAGTATTTT
size: NA
V: TRBV5-4
J: TRBJ2-3
D: NA

CDR3: CASSSPESYEQYF
DNA: TGTGCCAGCAGCTCACCGGAATCATACGAGCAGTACTTC
size: NA
V: TRBV5-5
J: TRBJ2-7
D: NA

CDR3: CASSYGGGRGDTQYF
DNA: TGTGCCAGCAGTTACGGGGGGGGTCGGGGAGATACGCAGTATTTT
size: NA
V: TRBV6-5
J: TRBJ2-3
D: TRBD2

CDR3: CASNKDSSYEQYF
DNA: TGTGCCAGCAACAAAGACAGCTCCTACGAGCAGTACTTC
size: NA
V: TRBV12-3/TRBV12-4
J: TRBJ2-7
D: NA